These T cell receptor beta chains were read from a single sample in a study of CD8 T cells in ankylosing spondylitis. TCRdb analysed the 5' RACE reads with MiXCR anew, one entry per CDR3 protein. Counted here are around 150,000 distinct CDR3 sequences, just under 7.5% occurring once; the ten biggest clones make up 9.5% to 15%. Material for sequencing was blood, either unsorted or a sorted T cell fraction (not recorded which). The receptors stem from a female donor with ankylosing spondylitis or in good health (not recorded which). CDR3s include the opening cysteine and the closing phenylalanine or tryptophan.

J	V	CDR3
TRBJ2-5	TRBV25-1	CASKVGAGGAETQYF
TRBJ2-1	TRBV20-1	CSARGFSVSEQFF
TRBJ2-3	TRBV3-1	CASSQGIAGSSTDTQYF
TRBJ2-1	TRBV6-6	CASGTGALEQFF
TRBJ2-1	TRBV20-1	CSASRAGEITEQFF
TRBJ1-4	TRBV29-1	CSVVGTGGEKLFF
TRBJ2-7	TRBV25-1	CASKNSGAGYEQYF
TRBJ2-7	TRBV9	CASNPTGSYEQYF
TRBJ2-3	TRBV4-3	CASSQEELAGRTQYF
TRBJ2-7	TRBV30	CAWSVPIGGRYF
TRBJ2-1	TRBV20-1	CSAPAPFGNEQFF
TRBJ2-5	TRBV7-9	CASSLGDRGGGETQYF
TRBJ2-1	TRBV5-1	CASSLAYRNRDNEQFF
TRBJ1-1	TRBV19	CASRVFHENTEAFF
TRBJ2-7	TRBV11-1	CASSLTGYEQYF
TRBJ1-2	TRBV7-2	CATGKPVSDGYTF
TRBJ2-3	TRBV5-6	CASARELAGAGDTQYF
TRBJ1-4	TRBV4-2	CASSRGTGLDEKLFF
TRBJ1-3	TRBV1	CTSSHPNTIYF
TRBJ2-7	TRBV12-3/TRBV12-4	CASSGTGGFYEQYF
TRBJ1-2	TRBV30	CACHRDRASYGYTF
TRBJ2-6	TRBV25-1	CASSDPQLSGANVLTF
TRBJ2-5	TRBV3-1	CASSPTGLPKETQYF
TRBJ1-5	TRBV5-1	CASSLGQGAFQPQHF
TRBJ2-3	TRBV6-5	CASRSTGAQYF
TRBJ2-7	TRBV5-1	CASSLGVGPYEQYF
TRBJ2-1	TRBV9	CASSGRLAGRYNEQFF
TRBJ2-2	TRBV5-1	CASSLWWTSNTGELFF
TRBJ1-1	TRBV12-3/TRBV12-4	CASITRAGGTEAFF
TRBJ2-2	TRBV2	CASIRQGPTGELFF
TRBJ2-2	TRBV7-2	CASSYQGLTGELFF
TRBJ1-1	TRBV6-1	CASSAGTGNTEAFF
TRBJ2-7	TRBV7-3	CASSSLPGGYEQYF
TRBJ1-5	TRBV25-1	CASRGQGVDQPQHF
TRBJ2-2	TRBV18	CASSPLGGGANTGELFF
TRBJ2-7	TRBV21-1	CASSATTGTYEQYF
TRBJ2-1	TRBV29-1	CSGDRDFNNEQFF
TRBJ1-3	TRBV12-3/TRBV12-4	CASSSFSGNTTYF
TRBJ2-3	TRBV5-1	CASSLERGLTDTQYF
TRBJ1-2	TRBV7-6	CASSPRDSDYGYTF
TRBJ1-2	TRBV2	CASSAAGTGGYGYGYTF
TRBJ1-6	TRBV20-1	CSARDRRQGNNSPLHF
TRBJ1-1	TRBV6-5	CASSHTSEEAFF
TRBJ1-5	TRBV2	CASSGQSNQPQHF
TRBJ1-1	TRBV12-3/TRBV12-4	CASSSTSTDGYLEAFF
TRBJ2-7	TRBV15	CATSRDRAGGPYEQYF
TRBJ1-1	TRBV15	CATSLGWSEAFF
TRBJ1-1	TRBV5-1	CASSLTGPRNTEAFF
TRBJ1-6	TRBV5-1	CASSARDRWGSPLHF
TRBJ2-7	TRBV29-1	CSVVPLGRGYEQYF
TRBJ2-7	TRBV5-5	CATPTGTLWYEQYF
TRBJ1-2	TRBV5-5	CASSLEPRAIYGYTF
TRBJ2-6	TRBV9	CASSVDNSGLGGANVLTF
TRBJ1-5	TRBV2	CASSPNGGRNQPQHF
TRBJ1-5	TRBV12-3/TRBV12-4	CASSPAAGVRQPQHF
TRBJ1-1	TRBV5-1	CASYSEGLRTEAFF
TRBJ2-2	TRBV5-1	CASSLIQGNTGELFF
TRBJ1-4	TRBV6-1	CASSALTTAVGKLFF
TRBJ2-2	TRBV11-1	CASSLLGTTGELFF
TRBJ1-1	TRBV25-1	CASMGVGAVDTEAFF